This T cell receptor beta chain was captured by sequencing in a study of cytomegalovirus exposure and HLA in healthy donors. Study findings and constraints: A missense DCLRE1C variant was associated with V- and J-gene trimming of TCR beta chains in a later analysis, and an independent cohort replicated the association. Confirmation in vitro established that a few CMV-associated chains were specific for CMV antigens. The study recorded around 160 TCR beta chains that were cytomegalovirus-associated.

To note about this clone: Antigen unknown.

PCR amplification relied on 60 Vbeta primers (plus 13 Jbeta primers). Repertoires were generated with immunoSEQ multiplex PCR, while TCRdb's copy carries only in-frame clones and drops some. Seen here are over 150,000 clones, 74% observed once, and the top ten hold around 1.9%. This clonotype was sampled from a man younger than 45 in good health and CMV-seronegative. Material for sequencing was PBMCs.

This CDR3 is CASSKTGKENSPLHF. For the CDR3, the DNA is TGTGCCAGCAGTAAAACGGGGAAAGAAAATTCACCCCTCCACTTT. V and J are TRBV2 and TRBJ1-6; no firm D call. CDR1 is SNHLY, CDR2 FYNNEI, per germline. Trimming took 5 bases from V and 7 from J, leaving 15 bases between them. The CDR3 spans 15 residues.